These 28 T cell receptor beta chains were all obtained from the same sample, sequenced in a study of identical twins. TCRdb passed the 5' RACE reads through MiXCR, listing each CDR3 protein once. This sample has some 1,600,000 distinct CDR3 sequences, with 32% found just once. Sequenced material: cord blood. The origin of the receptors is a newborn girl in good health.

The genes are TRBV2 and TRBJ1-1; D is uncertain. Germline V gene data show CDR1 as SNHLY and CDR2 as FYNNEI. Trimming cost V 9 bases and J 3 bases, with 11 bases left between them. The CDR3 has 12 residues. CDR3 loop: CARGFWDTEAFF. CDR3 nucleotide sequence: TGTGCCAGGGGATTCTGGGACACTGAAGCTTTCTTT.

CDR3: CSALRQGRGNTIYF. The DNA for the CDR3 is TGCAGTGCTTTAAGACAGGGAAGGGGAAACACCATATATTTT. The chain uses TRBV20-1 and TRBJ1-3; 7 bases align to TRBD1. Trimming took 5 bases from V and 4 from J; bases not matched to a gene: 8. The CDR3 runs to 14 residues. Per germline, CDR1 DFQATT and CDR2 SNEGSKA (reference sequence).

This clonotype has just a few counts. The chain links TRBV4-1 to TRBJ2-1; 9 nucleotides align to TRBD1. After removal of 2 bases from V and 4 bases from J, the junction contained 9 bases not matched to a gene. The CDR3 is 17 amino acids. Germline assignment: CDR1 MGHRA and CDR2 YSYEKL. CDR3 nucleotide sequence: TGCGCCAGCAGCCAATCACCCGGGACAGGGAGATACAATGAGCAGTTCTTC. As protein: CASSQSPGTGRYNEQFF.

This sequence joins TRBV5-1 and TRBJ2-7; TRBD2 matches at 8 bases. The germline V gene has CDR1 SGHRS and CDR2 YFSETQ. The V and J ends lost 1 base and 4 bases, in that order; junction bases with no gene match: 10. CDR3 size: 16 residues. CDR3 nucleotides: TGCGCCAGCAGCTTGTCCTCGGGAGGGTCCCTATACGAGCAGTACTTC. Its protein is CASSLSSGGSLYEQYF.

This clonotype was seen repeatedly, ten times or more. One end of the junction does not line up with germline, which may come from a read error. The chain uses TRBV28 and TRBJ2-5; 7 bases fit TRBD1. This CDR3 is 12 amino acids long. Germline assignment: CDR1 MDHEN and CDR2 SYDVKM. CDR3 nucleotides: TGCGCCAGTACCGGGACAGAAGAGACCCAGTACTTC. This encodes CASTGTEETQYF.

This chain uses TRBV27 with TRBJ1-6, with D unclear. V lost 8 bases and J 5 bases, leaving 10 bases between the germline ends. The CDR3 covers 13 residues. The germline V gene has CDR1 MNHEY and CDR2 SMNVEV (reference sequence). This CDR3 is CASRPSNNSPLHF. The CDR3 DNA follows: TGTGCCAGCCGTCCATCCAATAATTCACCCCTCCACTTT.

The chain combines TRBV11-2 with TRBJ2-7; D uncertain. Germline CDR1 reads SGHAT; CDR2 reads FQNNGV. V lost 0 bases and J 7 bases, leaving 13 bases between the germline ends. The CDR3 runs to 14 residues. The CDR3 is CASSLDISVPEQYF. The CDR3 DNA follows: TGTGCCAGCAGCTTAGACATTTCGGTTCCTGAGCAGTACTTC. The variable domain in full, completed from reference TRBV11-2 and TRBJ2-7, reads EAGVAQSPRYKIIEKRQSVAFWCNPISGHATLYWYQQILGQGPKLLIQFQNNGVVDDSQLPKDRFSAERLKGVDSTLKIQPAKLEDSAVYLCASSLDISVPEQYFGPGTRLTVT.

At least ten counts were recorded for this clonotype. The chain has TRBV11-2 and TRBJ2-7, with D possibly called TRBD1 or TRBD2 (5 bases each). Trimming shortened V by 1 base and J by 3 bases, and 10 bases separated the two germline ends. CDR1 SGHAT and CDR2 FQNNGV come from the germline V gene. The CDR3 covers 14 residues. The CDR3: CASSLGPGSYEQYF. As DNA, the CDR3 is TGTGCCAGCAGCTTAGGCCCAGGGAGCTACGAGCAGTACTTC.

The J gene is TRBJ2-5, the V gene TRBV6-6; 8 positions agree with TRBD1. Germline V CDR1 and CDR2: MNHNY, SVGAGI (reference sequence). The CDR3 runs to 15 residues. V was pared by 5 bases and J by 11 bases, with 16 bases of the junction left unmatched. In DNA form, the CDR3 reads TGTGCCAGCAGTCGGCCAAGGACAGGGATGATTGAGCAGTACTTC. Encoded protein: CASSRPRTGMIEQYF.

The genes are TRBV20-1 and TRBJ2-2; unclear D gene. Germline V gene lookup returns CDR1 DFQATT and CDR2 SNEGSKA (reference sequence). The CDR3 length is 13 residues. The V end was cut by 6 bases, the J end by 3 bases, with 11 bases between. In DNA form, the CDR3 reads TGCAGTGCCTCGGGCCCCTACACCGGGGAGCTGTTTTTT. Protein: CSASGPYTGELFF.

On this clonotype: The germline gene is not matched at one end of the junction; a read error may be the cause. The CDR3 spells CAGSEAALLRLAGGDNEQFF. For the CDR3, the DNA is TGTGCCGGCAGTGAAGCGGCCCTCCTTAGACTAGCGGGAGGGGACAATGAGCAGTTCTTC. The chain has TRBV2 and TRBJ2-1; TRBD2 agrees at 14 bases. Germline assignment: CDR1 SNHLY and CDR2 FYNNEI. CDR3 length: 20 residues.

In this sample, this clonotype turned up a few times. V gene TRBV3-1 combines with J gene TRBJ2-1; D ambiguous. The germline V gene encodes CDR1 LGHDT and CDR2 YNNKEL (reference sequence). Trimming removed 6 bases from V and 0 bases from J, with 15 bases in between. The CDR3 has 16 residues. The CDR3 bases are TGTGCCAGCAGTTTCGCGGCGGCTAGCTCCTACAATGAGCAGTTCTTC. Its protein is CASSFAAASSYNEQFF.

This chain joins TRBV9 and TRBJ1-5; 7 positions agree with TRBD1. The ends lost 4 bases at V and 3 bases at J; junction bases unmatched: 10. There are 16 residues in the CDR3. Germline assignment: CDR1 SGDLS and CDR2 YYNGEE. The CDR3 sequence: CASSPRQGGVNQPQHF. DNA for the CDR3: TGTGCCAGCAGCCCCAGACAGGGTGGGGTCAATCAGCCCCAGCATTTT.

The J gene is TRBJ2-7, the V gene TRBV29-1; D possibly matches TRBD1 or TRBD2 (5 bases each). V was cut by 6 bases and J by 3 bases, with 12 bases left in between. Germline V gene lookup returns CDR1 SQVTM and CDR2 ANQGSEA. The CDR3 extends over 12 amino acids. The CDR3 loop is CSVWDVGYEQYF. CDR3 bases: TGCAGCGTGTGGGACGTCGGCTACGAGCAGTACTTC.

This clonotype was seen a handful of times. The chain combines TRBV19 with TRBJ2-1; D ambiguous. This CDR3 contains 16 residues. Trimming shortened V by 3 bases and J by 0 bases, and 12 bases separated the two germline ends. CDR1 is LNHDA and CDR2 is SQIVND in the germline V gene (reference sequence). The CDR3 DNA reads as TGTGCCAGTAGTATGATGGCTGCAAGCTCCTACAATGAGCAGTTCTTC. This sequence encodes CASSMMAASSYNEQFF. The full variable domain, completed using reference TRBV19 and TRBJ2-1, is DGGITQSPKYLFRKEGQNVTLSCEQNLNHDAMYWYRQDPGQGLRLIYYSQIVNDFQKGDIAEGYSVSREKKESFPLTVTSAQKNPTAFYLCASSMMAASSYNEQFFGPGTRLTVL.

This clonotype was seen more than once but under ten times. This chain joins TRBV12-5 and TRBJ2-1; the match to TRBD2 covers 11 bases. Germline CDR1 is LGHNT and CDR2 is FRNRAP. Losses at the gene ends were 1 base for V and 3 bases for J; bases not matched to a gene: 2. The CDR3 length is 16 residues. The CDR3 DNA reads TGTGCTAGTGGTTTGGGCGGGACTAGCGGCTACAATGAGCAGTTCTTC. Translating gives CASGLGGTSGYNEQFF.

The chain uses TRBV20-1 and TRBJ1-1; 9 bases map to TRBD1. The trim removed 4 bases at V and 4 bases at J, leaving 7 bases unmatched. The germline V gene has CDR1 DFQATT and CDR2 SNEGSKA (reference sequence). This CDR3 comprises 14 residues. CDR3 DNA sequence: TGCAGTGCTACCCTACAGGGGGCGCGCACTGAAGCTTTCTTT. It encodes CSATLQGARTEAFF.

V usage is TRBV20-1 and J usage is TRBJ2-5, with TRBD1 matching over 7 bases. The germline V gene has CDR1 DFQATT and CDR2 SNEGSKA (reference sequence). The CDR3 loop spans 13 amino acids. V was pared by 5 bases and J by 3 bases, with 6 bases of the junction left unmatched. The CDR3 coding sequence is TGCAGTGCTCCCCGGGACAGAAAAGAGACCCAGTACTTC. Its protein is CSAPRDRKETQYF.

This chain connects TRBV5-1 to TRBJ2-5, with 8 bases lining up with TRBD2. The CDR3 has 18 residues. CDR1 is SGHRS, CDR2 YFSETQ, per germline. Losses at the gene ends were 4 bases for V and 1 base for J; bases not matched to a gene: 15. CDR3 sequence reads: CASSKGLAGPRLQETQYF. In DNA, the CDR3 is TGCGCCAGCAGCAAAGGTCTAGCGGGCCCTAGGCTCCAAGAGACCCAGTACTTC.

The chain uses TRBV20-1 and TRBJ2-4, with 8 bases lining up with TRBD2. The CDR3 covers 15 residues. CDR1 and CDR2 (germline): DFQATT, SNEGSKA (reference sequence). Trimming took 6 bases from V and 5 from J; bases not matched to a gene: 12. CDR3 DNA: TGCAGTGCAAGAAGGGGACGGGGGGGCCAAAACATTCAGTACTTC. It is translated as CSARRGRGGQNIQYF.

The J gene is TRBJ2-1, the V gene TRBV3-1; tentatively, D is TRBD2 (7 bases). Between the trimmed V and J ends, which lost 1 base and 7 bases, there was a span of 17 bases. Germline-derived CDR1 and CDR2 are LGHDT and YNNKEL (reference sequence). The CDR3 runs 16 residues. CDR3 protein: CASSQVQGGARNEQFF. CDR3 sequence (DNA): TGTGCCAGCAGCCAAGTCCAAGGGGGGGCGCGTAATGAGCAGTTCTTC.

This clonotype was picked up a small number of times. The chain combines TRBV9 with TRBJ2-1; TRBD2 matches at 8 bases. Germline V CDR1 and CDR2: SGDLS, YYNGEE. This CDR3 is built from 14 residues. The V and J ends lost 3 bases and 9 bases, in that order; junction bases with no gene match: 8. This CDR3 is CASSASGGPGEQFF. In nucleotides, the CDR3 is TGTGCCAGCAGCGCTTCGGGGGGGCCTGGTGAGCAGTTCTTC.

The chain carries TRBV27 and TRBJ2-7, with 9 bases lining up with TRBD1. CDR1 is MNHEY and CDR2 is SMNVEV in the germline V gene (reference sequence). The CDR3 runs to 15 residues. The V segment lost 5 bases and the J segment 2 bases; nucleotides outside the gene matches: 7. DNA for the CDR3: TGTGCCAGCAGTCCCTTTGGGACAGGGCCCTACGAGCAGTACTTC. Translating gives CASSPFGTGPYEQYF.

A note on this clonotype: A read error may produce the germline difference seen at one junction end. The chain couples TRBV10-1 to TRBJ2-1; 8 bases are shared with TRBD2. This CDR3 has 17 amino acids. CDR1 is WNHNN and CDR2 is SYGVQD in the germline V gene (reference sequence). The CDR3: CVSSESLSGKPYNEQFF. The CDR3, as DNA: TGCGTCAGCAGTGAGTCGCTTAGCGGGAAACCCTACAATGAGCAGTTCTTC.

The V and J genes are TRBV20-1 and TRBJ2-1, with 10 bases matching TRBD2. Germline assignment: CDR1 DFQATT and CDR2 SNEGSKA (reference sequence). The trim removed 5 bases at V and 0 bases at J, leaving 7 bases unmatched. CDR3 length: 16 residues. CDR3: CSARGTSASSYNEQFF. CDR3 nucleotides: TGCAGTGCTCGGGGGACTAGCGCAAGCTCCTACAATGAGCAGTTCTTC.

This clonotype was counted a few times. V and J are TRBV25-1 and TRBJ2-3, with a tentative D call TRBD1 (6 bases). The CDR3 spans 18 residues. Germline loops: CDR1 MGHDK, CDR2 SYGVNS. Trimming cost V 4 bases and J 2 bases, with 22 bases left between them. The CDR3 nucleotides are TGTGCCAGCAGTGGATCGGTCCCCAGGGGCTGGCCCACAGATACGCAGTATTTT. This sequence encodes CASSGSVPRGWPTDTQYF.

This clonotype was observed a few times. The chain couples TRBV5-1 to TRBJ2-3, with TRBD2 matching over 8 bases. With V trimmed by 5 bases and J by 6 bases, 8 bases remained unmatched. Germline V gene lookup returns CDR1 SGHRS and CDR2 YFSETQ. The CDR3 spans 14 residues. The CDR3 loop is CASRRTGGYDTQYF. As DNA, the CDR3 is TGCGCCAGCAGGAGAACGGGAGGGTATGATACGCAGTATTTT.

This clonotype has more than one count but fewer than ten. The chain combines TRBV7-9 with TRBJ2-7; TRBD2 matches at 7 bases. The CDR3 length is 16 residues. Germline CDR1 is SEHNR and CDR2 is FQNEAQ (reference sequence). V trimming: 2 bases; J trimming: 2 bases; junction bases outside the gene matches: 9. CDR3 residues: CASSLTTTSLAYEQYF. CDR3 sequence (DNA): TGTGCCAGCAGCTTAACAACGACTAGCCTAGCCTACGAGCAGTACTTC.